This TCR beta chain comes out of a study of vaccination effects on CD4 cells after COVID-19. Study background: Early after vaccination, and again late, a few convalescent patients were sampled. Wells of around 2.2 million PBMC each were grown with 10 IU/ml IL-2 and approximately 9.5 ug/ml peptides. Notes on the study in general: After vaccination, spike-reactive clones in convalescents were mostly new vaccine-induced clones.

Concerning this clone: The antigen is unknown.

Here immunoSEQ multiplex PCR was the method, and the copy in TCRdb shows in-frame clones only, minus some. The table shows tens of thousands of clones, with about 80% occurring only once. Germline V gene lookup returns CDR1 MNHEY and CDR2 SVGAGI. The CDR3 is 13 residues long. Trimming stripped 6 bases from V and 3 bases from J, with 12 bases between. Upon completion of roughly ten days in culture, CD4+ T cells were isolated. PCR showed that the person got SARS-CoV-2 infection at some point between March and December 2020. Either the BNT162b2 or mRNA-1273 vaccine was given to participants in two doses.

This material consisted of CD4+ T cells from PBMCs cultured without peptide, taken after COVID-19 vaccination. This sequence originates from a human donor who had a prior SARS-CoV-2 infection. The chain joins TRBV6-5 to TRBJ2-7, with D perhaps matching TRBD1 (5 bases). The CDR3 coding sequence is TGTGCCAGCAGCCTCCTCGACAGCTACGAGCAGTACTTC. It encodes CASSLLDSYEQYF.